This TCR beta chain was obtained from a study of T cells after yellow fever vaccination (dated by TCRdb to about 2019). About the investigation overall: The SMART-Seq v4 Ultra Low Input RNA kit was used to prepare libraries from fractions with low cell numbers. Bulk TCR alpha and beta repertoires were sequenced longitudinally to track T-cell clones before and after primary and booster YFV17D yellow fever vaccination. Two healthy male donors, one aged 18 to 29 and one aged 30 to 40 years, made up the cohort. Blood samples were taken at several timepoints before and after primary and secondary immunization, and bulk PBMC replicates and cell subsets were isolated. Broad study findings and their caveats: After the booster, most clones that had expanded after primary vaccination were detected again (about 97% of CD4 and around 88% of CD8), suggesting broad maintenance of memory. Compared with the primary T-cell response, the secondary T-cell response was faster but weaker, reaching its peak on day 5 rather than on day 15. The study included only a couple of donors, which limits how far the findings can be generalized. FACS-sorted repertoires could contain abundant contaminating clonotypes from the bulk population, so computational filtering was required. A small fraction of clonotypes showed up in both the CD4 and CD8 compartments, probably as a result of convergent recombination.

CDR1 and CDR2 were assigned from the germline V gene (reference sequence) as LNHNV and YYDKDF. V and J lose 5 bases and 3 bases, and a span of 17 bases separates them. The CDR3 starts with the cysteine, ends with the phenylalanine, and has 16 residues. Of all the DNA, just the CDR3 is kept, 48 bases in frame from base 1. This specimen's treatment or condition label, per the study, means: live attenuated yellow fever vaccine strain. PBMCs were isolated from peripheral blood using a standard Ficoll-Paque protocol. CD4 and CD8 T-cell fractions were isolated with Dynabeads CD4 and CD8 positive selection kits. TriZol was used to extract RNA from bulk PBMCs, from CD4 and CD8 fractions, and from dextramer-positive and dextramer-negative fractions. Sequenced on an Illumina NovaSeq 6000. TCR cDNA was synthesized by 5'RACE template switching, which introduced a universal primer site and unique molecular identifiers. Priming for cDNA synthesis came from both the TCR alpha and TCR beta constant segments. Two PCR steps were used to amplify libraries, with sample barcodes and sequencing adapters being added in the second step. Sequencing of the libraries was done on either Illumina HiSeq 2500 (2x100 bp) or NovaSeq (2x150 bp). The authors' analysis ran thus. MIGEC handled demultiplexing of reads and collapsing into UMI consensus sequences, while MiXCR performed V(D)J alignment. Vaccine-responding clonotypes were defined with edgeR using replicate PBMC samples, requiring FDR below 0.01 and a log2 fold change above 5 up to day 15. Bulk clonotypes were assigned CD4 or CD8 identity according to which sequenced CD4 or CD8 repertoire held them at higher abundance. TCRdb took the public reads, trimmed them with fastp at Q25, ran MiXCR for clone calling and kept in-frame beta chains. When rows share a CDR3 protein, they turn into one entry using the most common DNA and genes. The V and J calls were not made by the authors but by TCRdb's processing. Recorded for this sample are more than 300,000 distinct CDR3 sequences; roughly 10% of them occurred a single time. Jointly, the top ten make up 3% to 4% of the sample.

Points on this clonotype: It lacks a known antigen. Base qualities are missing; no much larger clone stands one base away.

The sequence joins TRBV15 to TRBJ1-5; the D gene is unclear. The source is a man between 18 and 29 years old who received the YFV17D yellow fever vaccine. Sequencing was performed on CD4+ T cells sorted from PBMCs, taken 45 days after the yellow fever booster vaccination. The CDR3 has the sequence CATSVPYAALNQPQHF. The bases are TGTGCCACCAGCGTACCATACGCGGCCCTCAATCAGCCCCAGCATTTT.